This is a list of T cell receptor beta chains from one sample in a study of blood T cells in healthy people across ages. TCRdb independently ran MiXCR on the 5' RACE reads; one entry per CDR3 protein. The repertoire holds approximately 600,000 distinct CDR3 sequences, with roughly 50% as singletons. The sequenced sample consisted of blood. These receptors all come from a man aged 60-69 years in good health. Each CDR3 is given with its conserved first and last residue. Each record gives: V gene, CDR3 length, clone size, D gene, J gene, CDR3 protein, CDR3 DNA. A D gene is named only where the DNA matches it firmly. For some rows the clone size is stated as once, few or many, or as a class when expanded; others skip it.

V gene: TRBV13
CDR3 length: 15
clone size: few
D gene: TRBD1
J gene: TRBJ2-3
CDR3 protein: CASSADRGLTDTQYF
CDR3 DNA: TGTGCCAGCAGCGCGGACAGGGGGCTTACAGATACGCAGTATTTT

V gene: TRBV20-1
CDR3 length: 17
clone size: few
D gene: TRBD2
J gene: TRBJ2-1
CDR3 protein: CSASRGGVSLRGNEQFF
CDR3 DNA: TGCAGTGCTAGTCGCGGGGGGGTATCCCTCCGGGGCAATGAGCAGTTCTTC

V gene: TRBV5-1
CDR3 length: 16
clone size: .
D gene: .
J gene: TRBJ2-1
CDR3 protein: CASSLDSATINNERFF
CDR3 DNA: TGCGCCAGCAGCTTGGACTCGGCCACTATAAACAATGAGCGGTTCTTC

V gene: TRBV20-1
CDR3 length: 12
clone size: .
D gene: .
J gene: TRBJ1-2
CDR3 protein: CSARDPSGTDTF
CDR3 DNA: TGCAGTGCTAGAGATCCCTCGGGGACGGACACCTTC

V gene: TRBV9
CDR3 length: 18
clone size: .
D gene: TRBD2
J gene: TRBJ2-3
CDR3 protein: CASTRGLAGGPLADTQYF
CDR3 DNA: TGTGCCAGCACAAGGGGGCTAGCGGGGGGGCCTCTCGCAGATACGCAGTATTTT

V gene: TRBV27
CDR3 length: 15
clone size: once
D gene: TRBD1
J gene: TRBJ1-5
CDR3 protein: CASSLGAGGWQPQHF
CDR3 DNA: TGTGCCAGCAGTTTAGGAGCAGGGGGCTGGCAGCCCCAGCATTTT

V gene: TRBV15
CDR3 length: 15
clone size: .
D gene: .
J gene: TRBJ2-5
CDR3 protein: CATSPDGGFQETQYF
CDR3 DNA: TGTGCCACCAGCCCAGACGGGGGCTTCCAAGAGACCCAGTACTTC

V gene: TRBV3-1
CDR3 length: 13
clone size: .
D gene: .
J gene: TRBJ2-1
CDR3 protein: CASSLSISHEQFF
CDR3 DNA: TGTGCCAGCAGCCTTAGTATCTCCCATGAGCAGTTCTTC

V gene: TRBV15
CDR3 length: 16
clone size: .
D gene: .
J gene: TRBJ2-1
CDR3 protein: CATSRDPGTHLNEQFF
CDR3 DNA: TGTGCCACCAGCAGAGATCCAGGAACTCATTTAAATGAGCAGTTCTTC

V gene: TRBV5-4
CDR3 length: 14
clone size: .
D gene: .
J gene: TRBJ2-7
CDR3 protein: CASSRDGRSDEQYF
CDR3 DNA: TGTGCCAGCAGCCGGGACGGCAGGTCGGACGAGCAGTACTTC

V gene: TRBV20-1
CDR3 length: 12
clone size: once
D gene: .
J gene: TRBJ1-2
CDR3 protein: CSARGGYYGYTF
CDR3 DNA: TGCAGTGCCCGCGGTGGGTACTATGGCTACACCTTC

V gene: TRBV6-5
CDR3 length: 14
clone size: few
D gene: TRBD1
J gene: TRBJ2-7
CDR3 protein: CASSSGDRYGEQYF
CDR3 DNA: TGCGCCAGCAGTTCCGGGGACAGGTATGGCGAGCAGTACTTC

V gene: TRBV27
CDR3 length: 17
clone size: once
D gene: TRBD1
J gene: TRBJ2-3
CDR3 protein: CASSLSRRGQGVHTQYF
CDR3 DNA: TGTGCCAGCAGTTTATCGAGGAGGGGACAGGGTGTACATACGCAGTATTTT

V gene: TRBV29-1
CDR3 length: 17
clone size: few
D gene: TRBD1
J gene: TRBJ2-5
CDR3 protein: CSVARSSRQGNSETQYF
CDR3 DNA: TGCAGCGTTGCCAGGTCCAGCCGACAGGGCAATTCGGAGACCCAGTACTTC

V gene: TRBV28
CDR3 length: 15
clone size: .
D gene: .
J gene: TRBJ2-6
CDR3 protein: CATRARDSGANVLTF
CDR3 DNA: TGTGCCACCCGTGCCCGGGACTCTGGGGCCAACGTCCTGACTTTC

V gene: TRBV18
CDR3 length: 15
clone size: .
D gene: TRBD1
J gene: TRBJ1-1
CDR3 protein: CASSRDRGSNTEAFF
CDR3 DNA: TGTGCCAGCTCACGGGACAGGGGTTCTAACACTGAAGCTTTCTTT

V gene: TRBV11-2
CDR3 length: 14
clone size: .
D gene: .
J gene: TRBJ2-7
CDR3 protein: CASQTGPSGGEQYF
CDR3 DNA: TGTGCCAGCCAGACAGGACCGTCGGGCGGCGAGCAGTACTTC

V gene: TRBV10-3
CDR3 length: 15
clone size: few
D gene: TRBD1
J gene: TRBJ1-4
CDR3 protein: CAISESTGVDEKLFF
CDR3 DNA: TGTGCCATCAGTGAGTCGACAGGGGTTGACGAAAAACTGTTTTTT

V gene: TRBV20-1
CDR3 length: 13
clone size: .
D gene: TRBD2
J gene: TRBJ2-1
CDR3 protein: CSAREVAGGQQFF
CDR3 DNA: TGCAGTGCTAGAGAGGTAGCGGGGGGGCAACAGTTCTTC

V gene: TRBV20-1
CDR3 length: 13
clone size: .
D gene: .
J gene: TRBJ1-2
CDR3 protein: CSAPPGGSFGYTF
CDR3 DNA: TGCAGTGCTCCCCCGGGGGGTTCTTTTGGCTACACCTTC

V gene: TRBV18
CDR3 length: 16
clone size: .
D gene: TRBD2
J gene: TRBJ2-5
CDR3 protein: CASSPRIAGAQETQYF
CDR3 DNA: TGTGCCAGCTCACCAAGGATAGCGGGAGCCCAAGAGACCCAGTACTTC

V gene: TRBV20-1
CDR3 length: 13
clone size: .
D gene: .
J gene: TRBJ2-7
CDR3 protein: CSASPGEVYEQYF
CDR3 DNA: TGCAGTGCCTCCCCAGGGGAGGTGTACGAGCAGTACTTC

V gene: TRBV4-1
CDR3 length: 15
clone size: few
D gene: .
J gene: TRBJ1-2
CDR3 protein: CASSHATGAYTGYTF
CDR3 DNA: TGCGCCAGCAGCCACGCCACGGGGGCCTACACTGGCTACACCTTC

V gene: TRBV25-1
CDR3 length: 15
clone size: .
D gene: .
J gene: TRBJ1-2
CDR3 protein: CASSRVGQGNYGYTF
CDR3 DNA: TGTGCCAGCAGTCGTGTGGGGCAGGGGAACTATGGCTACACCTTC

V gene: TRBV9
CDR3 length: 13
clone size: many
D gene: .
J gene: TRBJ1-2
CDR3 protein: CASSVGTNYGYTF
CDR3 DNA: TGTGCCAGCAGCGTCGGGACTAACTATGGCTACACCTTC

V gene: TRBV20-1
CDR3 length: 14
clone size: .
D gene: .
J gene: TRBJ2-1
CDR3 protein: CSARDRLSYNEQFF
CDR3 DNA: TGCAGTGCTAGAGATAGGCTAAGCTACAATGAGCAGTTCTTC

V gene: TRBV3-1
CDR3 length: 17
clone size: .
D gene: TRBD2
J gene: TRBJ2-3
CDR3 protein: CASSHKTSGGLADTQYF
CDR3 DNA: TGTGCCAGCAGCCATAAGACTAGCGGGGGGTTAGCAGATACGCAGTATTTT

V gene: TRBV20-1
CDR3 length: 14
clone size: .
D gene: TRBD2
J gene: TRBJ2-5
CDR3 protein: CSARDGGESETQYF
CDR3 DNA: TGCAGTGCTAGAGATGGGGGGGAGTCTGAGACCCAGTACTTC

V gene: TRBV6-5
CDR3 length: 15
clone size: .
D gene: TRBD1
J gene: TRBJ1-2
CDR3 protein: CASSSSTGFGYGYTF
CDR3 DNA: TGTGCCAGCAGTTCCTCGACAGGGTTCGGCTATGGCTACACCTTC

V gene: TRBV3-1
CDR3 length: 15
clone size: .
D gene: .
J gene: TRBJ2-1
CDR3 protein: CASSQGNVEYNEQFF
CDR3 DNA: TGTGCCAGCAGCCAAGGAAATGTGGAGTACAATGAGCAGTTCTTC

V gene: TRBV7-2
CDR3 length: 15
clone size: .
D gene: TRBD2
J gene: TRBJ2-1
CDR3 protein: CASRRLASSYNEQFF
CDR3 DNA: TGTGCCAGCAGACGACTAGCGAGCTCCTACAATGAGCAGTTCTTC

V gene: TRBV29-1
CDR3 length: 12
clone size: .
D gene: TRBD1
J gene: TRBJ2-3
CDR3 protein: CSAIGQADTQYF
CDR3 DNA: TGCAGCGCCATAGGACAGGCGGATACGCAGTATTTT

V gene: TRBV7-2
CDR3 length: 15
clone size: .
D gene: .
J gene: TRBJ1-2
CDR3 protein: CASSLAPAGIYGYTF
CDR3 DNA: TGTGCCAGCAGCTTAGCCCCCGCGGGGATCTATGGCTACACCTTC

V gene: TRBV20-1
CDR3 length: 15
clone size: few
D gene: TRBD1
J gene: TRBJ2-5
CDR3 protein: CSAGDRGRVYNEQYF
CDR3 DNA: TGCAGTGCTGGAGACAGGGGACGAGTCTACAATGAGCAGTACTTC

V gene: TRBV7-2
CDR3 length: 19
clone size: .
D gene: .
J gene: TRBJ2-6
CDR3 protein: CASSLYWSGVSSGANVLTF
CDR3 DNA: TGTGCCAGCAGCTTATACTGGTCAGGGGTCTCCTCTGGGGCCAACGTCCTGACTTTC

V gene: TRBV5-1
CDR3 length: 15
clone size: .
D gene: .
J gene: TRBJ2-7
CDR3 protein: CASSSLGGFVYEQYF
CDR3 DNA: TGCGCCAGCAGCTCCCTGGGGGGATTTGTATACGAGCAGTACTTC

V gene: TRBV20-1
CDR3 length: 13
clone size: .
D gene: .
J gene: TRBJ2-5
CDR3 protein: CSAPWEVQETQYF
CDR3 DNA: TGCAGTGCTCCCTGGGAGGTACAAGAGACCCAGTACTTC

V gene: TRBV12-3/TRBV12-4
CDR3 length: 13
clone size: .
D gene: .
J gene: TRBJ2-5
CDR3 protein: CASRLDGYNGQYF
CDR3 DNA: TGTGCCAGCAGACTGGACGGTTACAATGGGCAGTACTTC

V gene: TRBV29-1
CDR3 length: 12
clone size: .
D gene: .
J gene: TRBJ1-2
CDR3 protein: CSVDWGNYGYTF
CDR3 DNA: TGCAGCGTTGATTGGGGGAACTATGGCTACACCTTC

V gene: TRBV11-2
CDR3 length: 17
clone size: .
D gene: TRBD1
J gene: TRBJ2-5
CDR3 protein: CASRKPGTGITQETQYF
CDR3 DNA: TGTGCCAGCAGAAAGCCCGGGACAGGGATAACCCAAGAGACCCAGTACTTC

V gene: TRBV7-9
CDR3 length: 17
clone size: many
D gene: .
J gene: TRBJ2-1
CDR3 protein: CASSASRLVGFLDEQFF
CDR3 DNA: TGTGCCAGCAGCGCCAGTCGACTAGTAGGATTCCTCGATGAGCAGTTCTTC

V gene: TRBV20-1
CDR3 length: 15
clone size: .
D gene: TRBD2
J gene: TRBJ2-2
CDR3 protein: CSARDRRGEWGELFF
CDR3 DNA: TGCAGTGCTAGAGATCGACGGGGGGAGTGGGGGGAGCTGTTTTTT

V gene: TRBV10-3
CDR3 length: 12
clone size: .
D gene: .
J gene: TRBJ1-1
CDR3 protein: CAIKTGTTEAFF
CDR3 DNA: TGTGCCATAAAAACAGGGACCACTGAAGCTTTCTTT

V gene: TRBV7-9
CDR3 length: 16
clone size: few
D gene: .
J gene: TRBJ2-7
CDR3 protein: CASSFRTETPPREQYF
CDR3 DNA: TGTGCCAGCAGCTTCCGGACAGAAACCCCCCCTAGGGAGCAGTACTTC

V gene: TRBV25-1
CDR3 length: 15
clone size: few
D gene: .
J gene: TRBJ2-7
CDR3 protein: CASSEGWQGPYEQYF
CDR3 DNA: TGTGCCAGCAGTGAAGGGTGGCAGGGCCCCTACGAGCAGTACTTC

V gene: TRBV7-2
CDR3 length: 16
clone size: .
D gene: TRBD2
J gene: TRBJ2-3
CDR3 protein: CASSLWASGGEDTQYF
CDR3 DNA: TGTGCCAGCAGCTTATGGGCTAGCGGGGGGGAAGATACGCAGTATTTT

V gene: TRBV2
CDR3 length: 12
clone size: .
D gene: .
J gene: TRBJ2-7
CDR3 protein: CASAAARYEQYF
CDR3 DNA: TGTGCCAGCGCCGCCGCCCGATACGAGCAGTACTTC

V gene: TRBV28
CDR3 length: 15
clone size: .
D gene: .
J gene: TRBJ2-4
CDR3 protein: CASSSQAAGLSGQYF
CDR3 DNA: TGTGCCAGCAGTTCGCAAGCAGCAGGGTTAAGCGGGCAGTACTTC

V gene: TRBV29-1
CDR3 length: 14
clone size: .
D gene: .
J gene: TRBJ1-1
CDR3 protein: CSVKIGGMNTEAFF
CDR3 DNA: TGCAGCGTTAAAATTGGTGGCATGAACACTGAAGCTTTCTTT

V gene: TRBV10-3
CDR3 length: 12
clone size: few
D gene: TRBD1
J gene: TRBJ2-7
CDR3 protein: CAIKDRDYEQYF
CDR3 DNA: TGTGCCATCAAGGACAGGGACTACGAGCAGTACTTC

V gene: TRBV28
CDR3 length: 14
clone size: .
D gene: .
J gene: TRBJ1-2
CDR3 protein: CASRVAGVYYGYTF
CDR3 DNA: TGTGCCAGCAGGGTTGCGGGGGTCTACTATGGCTACACCTTC

V gene: TRBV20-1
CDR3 length: 16
clone size: .
D gene: TRBD2
J gene: TRBJ2-5
CDR3 protein: CSARDRLAGVPETQYF
CDR3 DNA: TGCAGTGCTAGAGATAGGCTAGCGGGGGTCCCAGAGACCCAGTACTTC

V gene: TRBV6-1
CDR3 length: 14
clone size: .
D gene: .
J gene: TRBJ2-7
CDR3 protein: CASSQEISSYEQYF
CDR3 DNA: TGTGCCAGCAGTCAAGAGATTAGCTCCTACGAGCAGTACTTC

V gene: TRBV28
CDR3 length: 13
clone size: .
D gene: .
J gene: TRBJ2-4
CDR3 protein: CASSAILGDIQYF
CDR3 DNA: TGTGCCAGCAGTGCGATCCTAGGGGACATTCAGTACTTC

V gene: TRBV6-1
CDR3 length: 14
clone size: .
D gene: TRBD2
J gene: TRBJ2-1
CDR3 protein: CARSFSGLAHEQFF
CDR3 DNA: TGTGCCAGGTCGTTCTCGGGACTAGCTCATGAGCAGTTCTTC

V gene: TRBV10-3
CDR3 length: 14
clone size: .
D gene: .
J gene: TRBJ2-4
CDR3 protein: CAISDGSGREIQYF
CDR3 DNA: TGTGCCATCAGTGACGGTTCGGGGAGAGAGATCCAGTACTTC